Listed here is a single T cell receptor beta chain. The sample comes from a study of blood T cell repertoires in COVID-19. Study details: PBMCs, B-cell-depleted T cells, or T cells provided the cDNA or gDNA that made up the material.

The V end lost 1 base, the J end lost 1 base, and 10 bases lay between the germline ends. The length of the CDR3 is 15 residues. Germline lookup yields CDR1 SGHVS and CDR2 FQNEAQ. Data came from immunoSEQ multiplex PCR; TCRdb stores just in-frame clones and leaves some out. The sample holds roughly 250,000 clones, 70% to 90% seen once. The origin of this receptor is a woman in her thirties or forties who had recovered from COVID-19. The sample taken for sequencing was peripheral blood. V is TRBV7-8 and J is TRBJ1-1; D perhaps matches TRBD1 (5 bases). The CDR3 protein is CASSLGTTGNTEAFF. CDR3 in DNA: TGTGCCAGCAGCTTAGGGACAACAGGGAACACTGAAGCTTTCTTT.